A selection of T cell receptor beta chains follows, all from one sample in a study of monozygotic twins with inflammatory bowel disease. TCRdb re-called the 5' RACE reads; every CDR3 protein appears as one record, without DNA. The sample includes about 300,000 distinct CDR3 sequences. The sequencing sample was made of blood. The receptors were sampled from a human donor with ulcerative colitis or Crohn's disease, or a healthy co-twin of an affected twin (not recorded which). Each CDR3 is given with its conserved first and last residue.

V	J	CDR3
TRBV15	TRBJ2-1	CATSRGQGFYNEQFF
TRBV19	TRBJ1-4	CASRRAGATNDKLFF
TRBV7-2	TRBJ1-3	CASSFSTGTGDGNTIYF
TRBV24-1	TRBJ1-2	CATSADGTYGYTF
TRBV12-3/TRBV12-4	TRBJ2-4	CASSFFRGIQYF
TRBV7-9	TRBJ2-7	CASSSTGPNYEQYF
TRBV11-3	TRBJ1-6	CASSLTGNSPLHF
TRBV5-1	TRBJ1-1	CASSSKPGQGNTEAFF
TRBV6-1	TRBJ2-3	CASSEFRGYGADTQYF
TRBV29-1	TRBJ2-2	CSGGLSGELFF
TRBV20-1	TRBJ2-7	CSVEGLYEQYF
TRBV10-3	TRBJ2-1	CATGTTASSYNEQFF
TRBV6-5	TRBJ2-7	CASTATGYEQYF
TRBV7-2	TRBJ1-4	CASSDRGFNEKLFF
TRBV3-1	TRBJ2-1	CASSQSRANEQFF
TRBV6-5	TRBJ2-7	CASSYRQVGSYEQYF
TRBV20-1	TRBJ1-5	CSANTAGQGSNQPQHF
TRBV27	TRBJ1-2	CASRQGLWRYGYTF
TRBV12-3/TRBV12-4	TRBJ1-3	CASSTGNTIYF
TRBV2	TRBJ1-2	CASSRTRVQHGYTF
TRBV9	TRBJ2-1	CASSVMLGTGDEQFF
TRBV6-2/TRBV6-3	TRBJ1-1	CASSPYRVSKLNTEAFF
TRBV7-2	TRBJ1-1	CASSLVHLLGTEAFF
TRBV28	TRBJ2-7	CASRPTGTGGIHEQYF
TRBV12-3/TRBV12-4	TRBJ2-1	CASSRSGRAEFF
TRBV7-3	TRBJ2-7	CASSTPLRGVGREQYF
TRBV2	TRBJ2-2	CASRQGDLTGELFF
TRBV20-1	TRBJ1-1	CSARDQQGWDTEAFF
TRBV19	TRBJ2-2	CASSGGTRRGELFF
TRBV5-1	TRBJ2-3	CASILSPASTDTQYF
TRBV29-1	TRBJ2-7	CSVLAGQRYEQYF
TRBV12-3/TRBV12-4	TRBJ1-6	CASSPGEGMSSPLHF
TRBV7-2	TRBJ2-3	CASSLGGRGAQYF
TRBV3-1	TRBJ1-1	CASSQLGSEAFF
TRBV4-1	TRBJ1-5	CASSQEGQGSNQPQHF
TRBV6-2/TRBV6-3	TRBJ2-1	CASSSLGEGPHNEQFF